The 8 T cell receptor beta chains reported below all come from one sample, sequenced in a study of T cell responses to AZD1222 COVID-19 vaccine. Profiling relied on immunoSEQ multiplex PCR, and the TCRdb table lists in-frame clones only, not all of them. The sample shows about 120,000 clones, 92% of them seen only once. The sample here was peripheral blood, taken on day 0 of AZD1222 vaccination. The receptor source for this set is an adult in good health.

In its sample, this clone was seen once. J is TRBJ2-7 and V is TRBV13; D gene uncertain. Trimming pared 5 bases from V and 0 bases from J, leaving 8 bases between. The germline V gene encodes CDR1 PRHDT and CDR2 FYEKMQ (reference sequence). There are 13 residues in the CDR3. The CDR3 spells CASSPPRSYEQYF. The CDR3 coding sequence is TGTGCCAGCAGCCCTCCGCGCTCCTACGAGCAGTACTTC.

CDR3: CASSQGLAYYNEQFF. The CDR3 DNA sequence: TGTGCCAGCAGCCAGGGACTAGCGTATTACAATGAGCAGTTCTTC. The V call is TRBV7-8, the J call TRBJ2-1, with 10 nucleotides matching TRBD2. CDR1 and CDR2 from the germline V gene are SGHVS and FQNEAQ. The CDR3 consists of 15 residues. The V gene end was trimmed by 5 bases and the J gene end by 4 bases; junction bases not matched to a gene: 5.

This chain links TRBV11-2 with TRBJ1-5, with D possibly being TRBD1 (5 bases). Trimming left V 2 bases short and J 7 bases short, with 15 bases between. Germline lookup yields CDR1 SGHAT and CDR2 FQNNGV. CDR3 length: 15 residues. This chain's CDR3 is CASSLYPRGGQPQHF. The CDR3 bases are TGTGCCAGCAGCTTATACCCGCGGGGGGGACAGCCCCAGCATTTT.

CDR3 in amino acids: CASSPGPRGRGNYGYTF. The DNA for the CDR3 is TGTGCCAGCAGTCCCGGGCCCCGAGGTCGCGGGAACTATGGCTACACCTTC. The chain combines TRBV27 with TRBJ1-2; the D is unclear. The CDR3 runs to 17 residues. CDR1 is MNHEY, CDR2 SMNVEV, per germline (reference sequence). Trimming stripped 5 bases from V and 2 bases from J, with 21 bases between.

The chain joins TRBV12-5 to TRBJ2-1, with 13 nucleotides matching TRBD2. With V trimmed by 3 bases and J by 15 bases, 23 bases remained unmatched. Germline V lookup: CDR1 LGHNT, CDR2 FRNRAP. The CDR3 has 19 residues. This chain's CDR3 is CASGFPIMTPGTSGGVRFF. DNA for the CDR3: TGTGCTAGTGGTTTTCCTATAATGACTCCGGGAACTAGCGGGGGGGTTCGGTTCTTC. The whole variable domain, filled in from reference TRBV12-5 and TRBJ2-1, reads DARVTQTPRHKVTEMGQEVTMRCQPILGHNTVFWYRQTMMQGLELLAYFRNRAPLDDSGMPKDRFSAEMPDATLATLKIQPSEPRDSAVYFCASGFPIMTPGTSGGVRFFGPGTRLTVL.

The chain is built from TRBV25-1 and TRBJ1-1; no reliable D call. The CDR3 consists of 18 residues. CDR1 is MGHDK and CDR2 is SYGVNS in the germline V gene. V was shortened by 0 bases and J by 1 base, with 18 bases between the two germline ends. CDR3 in amino acids: CASSEYILNNRTNTEAFF. The CDR3 nucleotides are TGTGCCAGCAGTGAATATATATTGAACAACCGGACGAACACTGAAGCTTTCTTT.

The chain joins TRBV10-3 to TRBJ1-3; 9 bases line up with TRBD1. The CDR3 has 14 amino acids. Germline V lookup: CDR1 ENHRY, CDR2 SYGVKD. The V segment lost 6 bases and the J segment 4 bases; nucleotides outside the gene matches: 4. The CDR3 here is CAIRGTGSGNTIYF. The CDR3 bases are TGTGCCATCAGGGGGACAGGGTCAGGAAACACCATATATTTT.

This chain connects TRBV7-6 to TRBJ1-1, with a weak D call TRBD1 (5 bases). CDR3 length: 17 amino acids. The V gene's germline CDR1 is SGHVS and CDR2 FNYEAQ. Trimming left V 5 bases short and J 1 base short, with 20 bases between. CDR3 protein: CASSPVTGRGANTEAFF. In DNA form, the CDR3 reads TGTGCCAGCAGCCCCGTCACCGGGAGGGGCGCGAACACTGAAGCTTTCTTT.